The clone carrying this TCR beta chain has just a few counts. The sample comes from a study of blood T cells in healthy people across ages. V shed 10 bases and J shed 3 bases, with 12 bases lying between them. There are 12 residues in the CDR3. CDR1 and CDR2 from the germline V gene are ENHRY and SYGVKD. It was with a sample-barcoded 5' primer and a J-beta primer mix that a second PCR of roughly 7 to 12 cycles was run. TCRdb reanalysed the 5' RACE reads using MiXCR and keeps one entry per CDR3 protein. The sample includes 1.2 million to 1.5 million distinct CDR3 sequences, roughly 40% of them seen just once.

The V and J genes are TRBV10-3 and TRBJ2-5; D perhaps matches TRBD2 (6 bases). This receptor was obtained from a woman in her late teens or twenties in good health. Sample: blood. The CDR3 region is CATQGGEETQYF. DNA of the CDR3: TGTGCCACCCAGGGAGGTGAAGAGACCCAGTACTTC.